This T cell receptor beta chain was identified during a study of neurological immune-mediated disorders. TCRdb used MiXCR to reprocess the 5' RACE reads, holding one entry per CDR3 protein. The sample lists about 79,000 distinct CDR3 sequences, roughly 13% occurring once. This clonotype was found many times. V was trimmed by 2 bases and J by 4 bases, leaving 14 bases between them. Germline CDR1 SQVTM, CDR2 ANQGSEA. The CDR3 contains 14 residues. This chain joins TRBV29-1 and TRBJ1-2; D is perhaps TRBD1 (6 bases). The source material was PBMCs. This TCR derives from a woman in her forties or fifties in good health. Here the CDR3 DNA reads TGCAGCGTTGAAAGGGGGGTAGAGGGCTATGGCTACACCTTC. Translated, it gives CSVERGVEGYGYTF.